This TCR beta chain is from a study of shared clonotypes between healthy human individuals. Points from the study as a whole: A limitation of the genetic and exposure-history diversity represented arose from few donors.

Sequencing was performed with immunoSEQ multiplex PCR; in TCRdb, only in-frame clones are kept and a portion is missing. The table has approximately 710,000 clones, around 90% seen once. CD8 memory merged CD45RO+ cells and CCR7-negative CD45RA+ TemRA cells into one population. Trimming took 2 bases from V and 4 from J, leaving 15 bases between them. The V gene's germline CDR1 is MNHEY and CDR2 SVGAGI. This CDR3 is 15 amino acids long. On this clone: As yet, its antigen is unknown.

The chain has TRBV6-5 and TRBJ2-7; D is unclear. The material sequenced was memory CD8+ T cells from PBMCs. Subset defined: CD45RO+ cells pooled with CCR7-negative TemRA cells. This TCR was sampled from a man younger than 35 in good health. Some clones in this sample may be carry-over from other donors' samples. As DNA, the CDR3 is TGTGCCAGCAGTTACGCCCGAGGTTCATGGTACGAGCAGTACTTC. Translated, it gives CASSYARGSWYEQYF.